This T cell receptor (beta chain) comes out of a study of T cells expressing NK-cell markers. Study as a whole: Sequencing of TCR beta repertoires drew on sorted CD3+CD56+NKG2C+, CD3+CD56+NKG2C- and CD3+CD56-NKG2C+ T cells. Among the eight sequenced donors, seven tested HCMV-seropositive and one tested seronegative.

TCR beta libraries carry UMIs added by 5'RACE template switching. TCRdb derives one entry per CDR3 protein from the 5' RACE reads, leaving out DNA. The sample includes about 160,000 distinct CDR3 sequences. CDR1 is SNHLY and CDR2 is FYNNEI in the germline V gene. The CDR3 length is 13 residues. The chain joins TRBV2 to TRBJ1-2. Sample: blood T cells: a sorted CD56 or NKG2C T cell subset, CD4+ or CD8+ T cells, or bulk PBMC T cells (not recorded which). This TCR was recovered from a man aged 18-75 years in good health. The CDR3 region is CARTPYSNYGYTF.